In its sample, the clone carrying this T cell receptor beta chain was seen a few times. As yet, its antigen is unknown. The data derive from a study of OX40 agonist ivuxolimab in advanced cancers. As for the study in general: Ivuxolimab, which is an agonistic anti-OX40 (CD134) antibody, was administered to the patients. Treatment received earlier with anti-PD-1, anti-PD-L1 or anti-CTLA-4 agents was allowed, and roughly 40% had some.

Data came from immunoSEQ multiplex PCR; TCRdb stores just in-frame clones and leaves some out. Counted here are approximately 25,000 clones, about 88% occurring once; the ten biggest clones make up approximately 28%. Study-wide points: On average, a greater number of expanded clones characterised CD8+ T cells relative to CD4+. The CD4+ and CD8+ T cells in the blood had expanded clonally by week 6 at 0.1 to 3.0 mg/kg.

CDR3 length equals 15 residues. V shed 2 bases and J shed 0 bases, with 9 bases lying between them. Germline V lookup: CDR1 SGDLS, CDR2 YYNGEE. Sequenced material: CD4+ or CD8+ T cells sorted from blood, taken in a trial of the OX40 agonist ivuxolimab. The receptor was isolated from an adult with an advanced solid tumor such as melanoma, head and neck, liver or kidney cancer. The V gene is TRBV9, the J gene TRBJ1-5, with D tentatively TRBD1 (6 bases). Written as DNA, the CDR3 is TGTGCCAGCAGCGTCGGGGACATTAGCAATCAGCCCCAGCATTTT. Translation gives CASSVGDISNQPQHF.